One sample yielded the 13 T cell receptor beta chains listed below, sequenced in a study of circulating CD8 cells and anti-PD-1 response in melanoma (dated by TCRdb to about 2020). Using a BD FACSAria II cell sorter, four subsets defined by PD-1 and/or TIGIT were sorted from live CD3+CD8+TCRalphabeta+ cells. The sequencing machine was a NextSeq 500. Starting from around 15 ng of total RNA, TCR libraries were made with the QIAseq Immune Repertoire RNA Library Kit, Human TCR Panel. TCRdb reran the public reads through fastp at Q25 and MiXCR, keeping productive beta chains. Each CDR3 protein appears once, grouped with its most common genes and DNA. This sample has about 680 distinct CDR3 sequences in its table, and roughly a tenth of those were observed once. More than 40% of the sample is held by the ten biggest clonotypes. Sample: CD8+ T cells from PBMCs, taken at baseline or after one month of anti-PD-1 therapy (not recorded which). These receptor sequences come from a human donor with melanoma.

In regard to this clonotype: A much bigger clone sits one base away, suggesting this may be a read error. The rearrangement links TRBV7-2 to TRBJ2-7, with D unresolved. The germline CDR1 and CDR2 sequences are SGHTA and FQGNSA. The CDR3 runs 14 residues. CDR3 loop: CASGFPPGTYEQYF. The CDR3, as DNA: TGTGCCAGCGGCTTCCCGCCAGGTACCTACGAGCAGTACTTC.

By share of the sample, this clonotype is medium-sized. The CDR3 region is CASRALYEQYF. CDR3 nucleotides: TGTGCCAGCCGGGCCCTTTACGAGCAGTACTTC. The chain combines TRBV25-1 with TRBJ2-7; D not certain. This CDR3 is built from 11 residues. Germline CDR1 and CDR2: MGHDK and SYGVNS. V gave up 8 bases and J gave up 4 bases, with 9 bases separating them.

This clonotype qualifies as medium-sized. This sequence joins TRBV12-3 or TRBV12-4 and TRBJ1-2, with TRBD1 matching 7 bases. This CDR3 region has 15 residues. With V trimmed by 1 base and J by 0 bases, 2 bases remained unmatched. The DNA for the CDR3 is TGTGCCAGCAGTTTAGGGGGGACAGCTAACTATGGCTACACCTTC. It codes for CASSLGGTANYGYTF.

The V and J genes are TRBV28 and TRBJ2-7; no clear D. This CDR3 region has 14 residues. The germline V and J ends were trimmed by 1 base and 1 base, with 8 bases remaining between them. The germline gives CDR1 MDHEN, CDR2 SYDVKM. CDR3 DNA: TGTGCCAGCAGTTTATCGGGTTTTTCCTACGAGCAGTACTTC. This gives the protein CASSLSGFSYEQYF.

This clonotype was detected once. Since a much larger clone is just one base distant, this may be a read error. The CDR3 DNA is TGTGCCAGCAGTTTTCCCCCCTCCGGGACAGGGGACTGGGAGCTGTTTTTT. It codes for CASSFPPSGTGDWELFF. J is TRBJ2-2 and V is TRBV28, with 10 bases aligning to TRBD1. Trimming took 3 bases from V and 9 from J; bases not matched to a gene: 13. The V gene's germline CDR1 is MDHEN and CDR2 SYDVKM. The CDR3 is 17 amino acids.

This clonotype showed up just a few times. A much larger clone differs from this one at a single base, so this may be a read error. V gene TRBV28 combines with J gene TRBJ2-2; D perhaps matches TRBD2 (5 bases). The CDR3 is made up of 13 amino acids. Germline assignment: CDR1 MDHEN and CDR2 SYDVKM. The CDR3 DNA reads TGTGCCAGCAGGCGGGCGAACACCGGGGAGCCGTTTTTT. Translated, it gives CASRRANTGEPFF.

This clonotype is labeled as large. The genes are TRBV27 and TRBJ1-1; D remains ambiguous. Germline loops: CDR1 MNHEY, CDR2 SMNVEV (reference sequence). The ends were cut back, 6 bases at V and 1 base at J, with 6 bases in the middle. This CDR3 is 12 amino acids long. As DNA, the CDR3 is TGTGCCAGCAGAAAGGGGAACACTGAAGCTTTCTTT. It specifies CASRKGNTEAFF.

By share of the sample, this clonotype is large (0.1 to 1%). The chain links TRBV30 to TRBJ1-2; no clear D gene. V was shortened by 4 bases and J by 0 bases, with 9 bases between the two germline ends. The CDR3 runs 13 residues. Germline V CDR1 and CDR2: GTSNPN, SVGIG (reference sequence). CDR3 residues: CAWIDGSNYGYTF. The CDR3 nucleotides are TGTGCCTGGATTGACGGATCTAACTATGGCTACACCTTC.

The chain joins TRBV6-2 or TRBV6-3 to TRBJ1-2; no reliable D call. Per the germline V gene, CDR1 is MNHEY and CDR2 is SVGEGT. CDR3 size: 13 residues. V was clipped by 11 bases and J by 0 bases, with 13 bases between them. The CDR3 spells CAAKGPANYGYTF. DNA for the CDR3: TGTGCCGCCAAGGGCCCAGCTAACTATGGCTACACCTTC.

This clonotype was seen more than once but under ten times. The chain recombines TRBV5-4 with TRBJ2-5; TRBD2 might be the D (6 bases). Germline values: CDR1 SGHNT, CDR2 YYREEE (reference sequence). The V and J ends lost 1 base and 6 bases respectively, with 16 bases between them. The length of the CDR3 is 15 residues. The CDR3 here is CASSLYGGIGQTQYF. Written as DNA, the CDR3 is TGTGCCAGCAGCTTGTATGGGGGGATCGGCCAGACCCAGTACTTC.

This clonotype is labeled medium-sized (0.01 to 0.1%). In DNA, the CDR3 is TGTGCCAGCAGCCAAGCACGGCGGGACAGGGGGAAGGATACGCAGTATTTT. This codes for CASSQARRDRGKDTQYF. The gene calls are TRBV4-2 and TRBJ2-3; TRBD1 agrees at 11 bases. CDR1 is LGHNA and CDR2 is YNFKEQ in the germline V gene. V lost 1 base, J lost 6 bases, and 9 bases stayed unmatched. CDR3 length: 17 amino acids.

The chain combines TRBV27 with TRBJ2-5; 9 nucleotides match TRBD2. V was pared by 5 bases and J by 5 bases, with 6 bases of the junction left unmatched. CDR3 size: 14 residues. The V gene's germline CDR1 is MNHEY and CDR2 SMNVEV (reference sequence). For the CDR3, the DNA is TGTGCCAGCAGTCCCGCGGGGGGGCAGGAGACCCAGTACTTC. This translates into CASSPAGGQETQYF.

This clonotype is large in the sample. Here the CDR3 DNA reads TGTGCCACGTGGCAGGGACAGGGTTATGATACGCAGTATTTT. The encoded protein is CATWQGQGYDTQYF. This chain connects TRBV6-6 to TRBJ2-3, with 9 bases identical to TRBD1. Trimming removed 10 bases from V and 6 bases from J; junction bases left unmatched: 11. Germline V gene data show CDR1 as MNHNY and CDR2 as SVGAGI (reference sequence). This CDR3 is built from 14 residues.